This T cell receptor beta chain stems from a study of cytomegalovirus exposure and HLA in healthy donors. Overall study: Unique TCR beta sequences numbering around 110 million came from roughly 180 million T cells in an earlier analysis.

The J segment lost 5 bases and the V segment lost 5 bases, leaving 16 bases of the junction unmatched. Germline V gene sequence: CDR1 SGHVS, CDR2 FQNEAQ. The CDR3 consists of 17 residues. Primers included in the PCR were 60 Vbeta and 13 Jbeta primers. Data came from immunoSEQ multiplex PCR; TCRdb stores just in-frame clones and leaves some out. The data hold 150,000 to 200,000 clones, with roughly 79% observed a single time. The receptor comes from a woman in her 40s in good health and CMV-seronegative. The V and J genes are TRBV7-8 and TRBJ2-5; 8 bases map to TRBD1. The material sequenced was PBMCs. The chain's CDR3 is CASSRPVGTGGEETQYF. CDR3 in DNA: TGTGCCAGCAGCCGTCCGGTGGGGACAGGTGGGGAGGAGACCCAGTACTTC.